This is a list of T cell receptor beta chains from one sample in a study of yellow fever vaccine responses in identical twins. One entry per CDR3 protein results from TCRdb running MiXCR on the RT-PCR reads. The sample lists approximately 32,000 distinct CDR3 sequences, approximately 54% occurring once. Here the sequenced sample was T cells from blood (PBMCs), unsorted or a sorted subset (not recorded which), taken before or after yellow fever vaccination (not recorded which). The receptors come from a woman younger than 35 who received the yellow fever vaccine. The CDR3 runs from the conserved cysteine through the conserved F or W. The D gene is left open where the match is weak. Size values are once, few and many counts, or a class for expanded clones, and some rows have none.

j_gene,abundance,v_gene,d_gene,CDR3nt,CDR3aa
TRBJ2-2,few,TRBV24-1,TRBD1,TGTGCCACCAGGGGACAGGGAAACACCGGGGAGCTGTTTTTT,CATRGQGNTGELFF
TRBJ1-3,-,TRBV7-1,-,TGTGCCAGCAGCTCGGCGGCCGGAAACACCATATATTTT,CASSSAAGNTIYF
TRBJ2-1,-,TRBV11-1,TRBD2,TGTGCCAGCAGCTTAATCTTGCGGGGGACCTACAATGAGCAGTTCTTC,CASSLILRGTYNEQFF
TRBJ2-5,few,TRBV4-1,TRBD2,TGCGCCAGCAGCCAATCTCTGGGGGGGTCACGGACCCAGTACTTC,CASSQSLGGSRTQYF
TRBJ1-1,-,TRBV7-9,-,TGTGCCAGCAGCTTACAACAGAACACTGAAGCTTTCTTT,CASSLQQNTEAFF
TRBJ2-7,-,TRBV12-3/TRBV12-4,TRBD1,TGTGCCAGTTTGGTACAGGGGTCCTACGAGCAGTACTTC,CASLVQGSYEQYF
TRBJ1-4,few,TRBV7-2,-,TGTGCCAGCAGCTTTCAGGATGAAAAACTGTTTTTT,CASSFQDEKLFF
TRBJ2-7,few,TRBV18,TRBD2,TGTGCCAGCTCATCGCTAGCGGGAGTTTACGAGCAGTACTTC,CASSSLAGVYEQYF
TRBJ1-1,few,TRBV15,-,TGTGCCACCAGTTCGAACACTGAAGCTTTCTTT,CATSSNTEAFF
TRBJ2-3,-,TRBV29-1,-,TGCAGCGTTGCTCAGGAGACAGATACGCAGTATTTT,CSVAQETDTQYF
TRBJ1-1,once,TRBV28,-,TGTGCCAGCAGTTTACAAACAGGGAACACTGAAGCTTTCTTT,CASSLQTGNTEAFF
TRBJ2-3,-,TRBV6-5,-,TGTGCCAGCAGTTACTCACAGGGAGGCACGCAGTATTTT,CASSYSQGGTQYF
TRBJ2-3,-,TRBV5-6,-,TGTGCCAGCAGCGGCGGAGATACGCAGTATTTT,CASSGGDTQYF
TRBJ1-1,few,TRBV5-1,-,TGCGCCAGCAGCAAAACGACAGGCGTGAACACTGAAGCTTTCTTT,CASSKTTGVNTEAFF